This TCR beta chain was found in a study of blood T cell repertoires in COVID-19. About the study: In each case, the material was cDNA or gDNA derived from T cells, B-cell-depleted T cells, or PBMCs.

Original processing notes: Estimated nucleated cell counts came from reference gene primer amplification. Clones were sequenced by immunoSEQ multiplex PCR, and TCRdb holds only the in-frame ones, with some missing. D and trimming were read from the DNA, whereas the V and J calls and clone size are those reported in that table. The sample lists around 150,000 clones; approximately 90% were seen once. Trimming pared 7 bases from V and 0 bases from J, leaving 10 bases between. Per the germline V gene, CDR1 is LGHDT and CDR2 is YNNKEL (reference sequence). CDR3 length: 14 amino acids. The V call is TRBV3-1 (or the pseudogene TRBV3-2), the J call TRBJ2-1; D is uncertain. Sequencing was done on a sample of peripheral blood. The sequence was obtained from a woman in her forties with acute or convalescent COVID-19. CDR3 nucleotides: TGTGCCAGCAAGTTGGCCAGCTCCTACAATGAGCAGTTCTTC. Translation: CASKLASSYNEQFF.